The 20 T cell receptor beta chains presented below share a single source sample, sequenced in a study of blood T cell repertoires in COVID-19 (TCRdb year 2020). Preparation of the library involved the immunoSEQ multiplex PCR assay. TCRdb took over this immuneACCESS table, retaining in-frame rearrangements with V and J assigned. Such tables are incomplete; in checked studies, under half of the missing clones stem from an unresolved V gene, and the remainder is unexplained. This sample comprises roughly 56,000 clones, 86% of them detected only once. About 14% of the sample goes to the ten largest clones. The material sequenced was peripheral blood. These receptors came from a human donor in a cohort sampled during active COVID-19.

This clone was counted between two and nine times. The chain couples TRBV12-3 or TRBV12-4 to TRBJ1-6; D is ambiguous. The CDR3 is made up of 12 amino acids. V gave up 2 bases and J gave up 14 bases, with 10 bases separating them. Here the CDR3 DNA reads TGTGCCAGCAGTTTATGGTCAACATCCCTCCACTTT. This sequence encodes CASSLWSTSLHF.

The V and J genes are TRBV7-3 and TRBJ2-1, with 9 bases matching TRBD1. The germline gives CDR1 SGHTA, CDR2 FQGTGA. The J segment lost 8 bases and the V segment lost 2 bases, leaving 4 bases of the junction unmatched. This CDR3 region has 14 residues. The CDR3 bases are TGTGCCAGCAGCTTAGGGGACAGGGAGGATGAGCAGTTCTTC. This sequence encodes CASSLGDREDEQFF.

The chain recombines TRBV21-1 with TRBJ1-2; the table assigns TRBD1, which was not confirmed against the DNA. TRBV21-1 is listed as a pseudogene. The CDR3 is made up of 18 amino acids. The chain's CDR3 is CASSSGGRLPPGPPVRTF. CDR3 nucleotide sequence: TGTGCCAGCAGCTCAGGGGGGAGACTACCACCGGGGCCCCCGGTGAGGACCTTC.

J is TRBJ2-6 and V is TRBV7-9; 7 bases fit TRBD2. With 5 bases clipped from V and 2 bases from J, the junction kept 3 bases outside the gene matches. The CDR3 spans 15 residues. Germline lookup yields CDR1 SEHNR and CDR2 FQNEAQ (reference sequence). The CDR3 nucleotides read TGTGCCAGCAGCCCCCGGGGGGCTGGGGCCAACGTCCTGACTTTC. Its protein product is CASSPRGAGANVLTF.

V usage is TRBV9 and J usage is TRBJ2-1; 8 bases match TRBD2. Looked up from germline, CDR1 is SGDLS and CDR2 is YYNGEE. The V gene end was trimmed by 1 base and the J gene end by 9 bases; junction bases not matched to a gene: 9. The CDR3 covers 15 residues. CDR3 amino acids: CASSVTGTRVREQFF. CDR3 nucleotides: TGTGCCAGCAGCGTAACCGGGACTAGGGTTCGTGAGCAGTTCTTC.

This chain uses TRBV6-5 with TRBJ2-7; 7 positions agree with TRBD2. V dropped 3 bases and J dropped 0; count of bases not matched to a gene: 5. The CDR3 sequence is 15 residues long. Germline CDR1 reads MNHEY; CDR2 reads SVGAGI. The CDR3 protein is CASSYGAGVSYEQYF. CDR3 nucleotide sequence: TGTGCCAGCAGTTATGGGGCGGGAGTCTCCTACGAGCAGTACTTC.

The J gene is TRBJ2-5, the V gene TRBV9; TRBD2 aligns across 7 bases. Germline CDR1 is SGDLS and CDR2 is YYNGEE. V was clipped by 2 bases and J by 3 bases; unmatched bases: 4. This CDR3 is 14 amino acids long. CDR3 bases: TGTGCCAGCAGCGTGGGAGGACTAGAAGAGACCCAGTACTTC. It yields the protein CASSVGGLEETQYF.

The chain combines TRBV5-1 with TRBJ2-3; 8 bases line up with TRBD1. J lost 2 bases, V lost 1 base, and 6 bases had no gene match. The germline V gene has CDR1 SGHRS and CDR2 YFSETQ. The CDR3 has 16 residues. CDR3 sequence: CASSLPTGGLTDTQYF. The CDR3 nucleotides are TGCGCCAGCAGCTTGCCTACAGGGGGACTCACAGATACGCAGTATTTT.

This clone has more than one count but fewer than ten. The CDR3 is CASSRDPGQRRYGYTF. The CDR3 nucleotides read TGTGCCAGCAGTCGTGATCCGGGACAAAGGAGATATGGCTACACCTTC. This chain joins TRBV4-2 and TRBJ1-2; tentatively, D is TRBD1 (6 bases). CDR1 LGHNA and CDR2 YNFKEQ come from the germline V gene. The CDR3 spans 16 residues. The ends were cut back, 6 bases at V and 5 bases at J, with 22 bases in the middle.

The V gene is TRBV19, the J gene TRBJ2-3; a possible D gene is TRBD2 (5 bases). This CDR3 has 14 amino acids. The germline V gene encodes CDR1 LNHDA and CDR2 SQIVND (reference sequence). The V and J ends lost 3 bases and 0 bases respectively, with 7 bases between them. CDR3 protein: CASSMGVSTDTQYF. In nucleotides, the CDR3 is TGTGCCAGTAGTATGGGAGTCAGCACAGATACGCAGTATTTT.

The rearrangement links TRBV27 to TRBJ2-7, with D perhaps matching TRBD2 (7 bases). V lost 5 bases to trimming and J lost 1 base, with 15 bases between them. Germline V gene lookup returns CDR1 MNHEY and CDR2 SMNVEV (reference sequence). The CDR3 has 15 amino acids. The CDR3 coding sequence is TGTGCCAGCAGTCCAAGGGGAGGGGGTTCCTACGAGCAGTACTTC. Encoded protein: CASSPRGGGSYEQYF.

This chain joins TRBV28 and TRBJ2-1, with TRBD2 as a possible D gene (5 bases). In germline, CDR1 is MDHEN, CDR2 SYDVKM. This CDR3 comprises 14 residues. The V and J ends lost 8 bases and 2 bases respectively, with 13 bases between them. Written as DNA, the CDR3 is TGTGCCAGCCGTCTATGGGGAGCCTACAATGAGCAGTTCTTC. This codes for CASRLWGAYNEQFF.

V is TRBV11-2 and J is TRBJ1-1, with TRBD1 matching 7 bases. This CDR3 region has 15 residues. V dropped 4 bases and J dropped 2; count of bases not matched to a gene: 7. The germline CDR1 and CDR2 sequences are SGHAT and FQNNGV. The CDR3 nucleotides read TGTGCCAGCAGCTACCGTAGACAGGGAAACACTGAAGCTTTCTTT. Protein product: CASSYRRQGNTEAFF.

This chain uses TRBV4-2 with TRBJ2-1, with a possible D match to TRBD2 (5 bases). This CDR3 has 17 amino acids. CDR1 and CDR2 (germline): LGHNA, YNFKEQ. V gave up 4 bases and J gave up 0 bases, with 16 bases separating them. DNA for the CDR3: TGTGCCAGCAGCCGGTACCAACTAGGGAGCTCCTACAATGAGCAGTTCTTC. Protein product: CASSRYQLGSSYNEQFF.

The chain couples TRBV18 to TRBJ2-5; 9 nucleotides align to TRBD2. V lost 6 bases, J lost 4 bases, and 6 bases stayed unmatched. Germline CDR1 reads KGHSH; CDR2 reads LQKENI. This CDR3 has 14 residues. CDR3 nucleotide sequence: TGTGCCAGCTCGATGGGACTAGCTGTAGAGACCCAGTACTTC. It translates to CASSMGLAVETQYF.

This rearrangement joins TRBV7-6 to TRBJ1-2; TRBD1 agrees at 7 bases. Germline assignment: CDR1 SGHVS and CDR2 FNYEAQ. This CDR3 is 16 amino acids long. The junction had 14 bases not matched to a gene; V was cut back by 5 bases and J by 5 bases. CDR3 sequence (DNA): TGTGCCAGCAGCCCCGAATTGGGACAGTTTAATTATGGCTACACCTTC. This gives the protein CASSPELGQFNYGYTF.

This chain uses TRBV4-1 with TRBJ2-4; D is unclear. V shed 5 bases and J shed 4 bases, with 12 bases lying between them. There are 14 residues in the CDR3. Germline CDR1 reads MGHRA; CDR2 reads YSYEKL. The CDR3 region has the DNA TGCGCCAGCAGCTTCGCGAGGCAGAAAAACATTCAGTACTTC. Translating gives CASSFARQKNIQYF.

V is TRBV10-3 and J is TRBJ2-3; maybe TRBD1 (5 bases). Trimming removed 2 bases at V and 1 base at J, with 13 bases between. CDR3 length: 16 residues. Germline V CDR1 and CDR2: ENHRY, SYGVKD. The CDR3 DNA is TGTGCCATCAGTGAGGCCAGGGCATTGGGCACAGATACGCAGTATTTT. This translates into CAISEARALGTDTQYF.

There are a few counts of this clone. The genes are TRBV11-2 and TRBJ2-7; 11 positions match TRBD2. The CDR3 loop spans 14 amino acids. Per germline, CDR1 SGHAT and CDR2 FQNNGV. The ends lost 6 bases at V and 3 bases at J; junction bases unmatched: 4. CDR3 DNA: TGTGCCAGCAGACGACTAGCGGGAAGCTACGAGCAGTACTTC. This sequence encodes CASRRLAGSYEQYF.

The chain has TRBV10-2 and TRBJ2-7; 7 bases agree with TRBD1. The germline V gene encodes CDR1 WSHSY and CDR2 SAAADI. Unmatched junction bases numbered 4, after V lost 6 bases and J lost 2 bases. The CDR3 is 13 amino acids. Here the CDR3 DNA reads TGCGCCAGCAGCCCCGGACAGGCCTACGAGCAGTACTTC. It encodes CASSPGQAYEQYF.